The 4 T cell receptor beta chains listed next were all sequenced from one sample in a study of preoperative IRX-2 immunotherapy in early breast cancer. The table came from immunoSEQ multiplex PCR; TCRdb's copy has only in-frame clones and leaves some out. The data contain around 38,000 clones, roughly 80% of them singletons. The treatment here: preoperative locoregional IRX-2 cytokine immunotherapy. The sample in question was tumor tissue, obtained after IRX-2 immunotherapy. The receptors originated from a human donor with breast cancer.

The J gene is TRBJ1-1, the V gene TRBV7-6, with 9 bases aligning to TRBD1. The V gene end was trimmed by 4 bases and the J gene end by 4 bases; junction bases not matched to a gene: 7. The CDR3 runs to 15 residues. CDR1 and CDR2 from the germline V gene are SGHVS and FNYEAQ. CDR3 in DNA: TGTGCCAGCAGCTCGGGACAGGGTTCAGGCACTGAAGCTTTCTTT. Encoded protein: CASSSGQGSGTEAFF.

The chain uses TRBV7-2 and TRBJ2-1; D assignment may be TRBD1 or TRBD2 (5 bases each). The V gene's germline CDR1 is SGHTA and CDR2 FQGNSA. The CDR3 consists of 13 residues. The V end lost 1 base, the J end lost 8 bases, and 9 bases lay between the germline ends. This CDR3 reads CASSLGGTYEQFF. The CDR3 DNA is TGTGCCAGCAGCTTAGGAGGGACCTATGAGCAGTTCTTC. Using reference TRBV7-2 and TRBJ2-1 for the parts outside the CDR3, the full variable domain is GAGVSQSPSNKVTEKGKDVELRCDPISGHTALYWYRQSLGQGLEFLIYFQGNSAPDKSGLPSDRFSAERTGGSVSTLTIQRTQQEDSAVYLCASSLGGTYEQFFGPGTRLTVL.

This chain connects TRBV28 to TRBJ1-4; 7 bases are a match to TRBD1. Trimming at V came to 6 bases and at J to 11 bases, leaving 9 bases not matched to a gene. The CDR3 extends over 13 amino acids. CDR1 and CDR2 from the germline V gene are MDHEN and SYDVKM. The CDR3 nucleotides read TGTGCCAGCAGCATTAACAGGGGAAGGAAACTGTTTTTT. This encodes CASSINRGRKLFF.

This chain joins TRBV7-7 and TRBJ1-5; maybe TRBD1 (5 bases). Germline values: CDR1 SSHAT, CDR2 FNYEAQ (reference sequence). V dropped 3 bases and J dropped 6 bases, with 12 bases sitting between them. This CDR3 has 14 residues. The chain's CDR3 is CASSLAQGVQPQHF. As DNA, the CDR3 is TGTGCCAGCAGCTTGGCTCAGGGAGTTCAGCCCCAGCATTTT.